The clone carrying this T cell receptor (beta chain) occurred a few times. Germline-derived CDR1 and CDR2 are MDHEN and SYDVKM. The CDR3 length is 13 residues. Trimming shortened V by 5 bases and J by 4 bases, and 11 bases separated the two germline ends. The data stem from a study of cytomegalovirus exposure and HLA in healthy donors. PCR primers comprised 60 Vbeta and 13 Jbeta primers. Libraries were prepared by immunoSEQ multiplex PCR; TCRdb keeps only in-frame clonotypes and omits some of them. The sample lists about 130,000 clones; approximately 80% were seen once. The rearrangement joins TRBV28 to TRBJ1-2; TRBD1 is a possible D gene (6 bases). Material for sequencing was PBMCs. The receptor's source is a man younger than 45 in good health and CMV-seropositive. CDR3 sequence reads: CASSTGTSYGYTF. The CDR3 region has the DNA TGTGCCAGCAGTACCGGGACAAGCTATGGCTACACCTTC.